The 5 T cell receptor beta chains reported below all come from one sample, sequenced in a study of blood T cell repertoires in COVID-19. Here immunoSEQ multiplex PCR was the method, and the copy in TCRdb shows in-frame clones only, minus some. The table lists about 50,000 clones, 84% of them singletons. The sequencing sample was made of peripheral blood. The receptor set was obtained from a man aged 65 to 85 with active COVID-19.

The chain combines TRBV28 with TRBJ1-4; 8 nucleotides line up with TRBD1. The V gene end was trimmed by 6 bases and the J gene end by 8 bases; junction bases not matched to a gene: 11. The CDR3 runs to 15 residues. CDR1 and CDR2 (germline): MDHEN, SYDVKM. This CDR3 reads CASSPRAGGYEKLFF. Here the CDR3 DNA reads TGTGCCAGCAGCCCCAGGGCAGGGGGCTACGAAAAACTGTTTTTT.

The rearrangement links TRBV9 to TRBJ2-2; tentatively, D is TRBD1 (5 bases). V dropped 0 bases and J dropped 7 bases, with 13 bases sitting between them. Germline V CDR1 and CDR2: SGDLS, YYNGEE. CDR3 length: 15 amino acids. For the CDR3, the DNA is TGTGCCAGCAGCGTAGGCAGGGCTAGTTACGGGGAGCTGTTTTTT. It specifies CASSVGRASYGELFF.

The chain recombines TRBV28 with TRBJ2-5, with 7 bases matching TRBD1. V was clipped by 6 bases and J by 5 bases; unmatched bases: 3. The germline V gene has CDR1 MDHEN and CDR2 SYDVKM. The CDR3 is 12 residues long. DNA of the CDR3: TGTGCCAGCAGCCAACAGGGGGAGACCCAGTACTTC. Residues: CASSQQGETQYF. Combining the CDR3 with reference TRBV28 and TRBJ2-5 gives the whole variable domain DVKVTQSSRYLVKRTGEKVFLECVQDMDHENMFWYRQDPGLGLRLIYFSYDVKMKEKGDIPEGYSVSREKKERFSLILESASTNQTSMYLCASSQQGETQYFGPGTRLLVL.

The V gene is TRBV5-1, the J gene TRBJ2-5, with TRBD2 matching over 14 bases. The trim removed 3 bases at V and 5 bases at J, leaving 6 bases unmatched. CDR1 is SGHRS, CDR2 YFSETQ, per germline. The CDR3 spans 16 residues. CDR3 region: CASSSGTSGSFETQYF. In DNA, the CDR3 is TGCGCCAGCAGCTCTGGGACTAGCGGGAGTTTTGAGACCCAGTACTTC. Filled out from reference TRBV5-1 and TRBJ2-5, the complete variable domain reads KAGVTQTPRYLIKTRGQQVTLSCSPISGHRSVSWYQQTPGQGLQFLFEYFSETQRNKGNFPGRFSGRQFSNSRSEMNVSTLELGDSALYLCASSSGTSGSFETQYFGPGTRLLVL.

This chain links TRBV5-1 with TRBJ2-7; 8 bases map to TRBD2. J was trimmed by 4 bases and V by 4 bases; bases with no gene match: 7. The CDR3 length is 14 residues. Germline CDR1 is SGHRS and CDR2 is YFSETQ. The CDR3 bases are TGCGCCAGCAGCGAGGCGGTAGCGGGATACGAGCAGTACTTC. Translated, it gives CASSEAVAGYEQYF.